The 24 T cell receptor beta chains presented below share a single source sample, sequenced in a study of blood T cell repertoires in COVID-19. Libraries were prepared by immunoSEQ multiplex PCR; TCRdb keeps only in-frame clonotypes and omits some of them. The data contain 40,000 to 50,000 clones, approximately 90% of them singletons. Sample: peripheral blood. The receptors were sampled from a human donor in a cohort sampled during active COVID-19.

This chain links TRBV6-5 with TRBJ2-5, with D hard to call. Trimming pared 0 bases from V and 5 bases from J, leaving 10 bases between. The CDR3 is made up of 14 amino acids. CDR1 is MNHEY, CDR2 SVGAGI, per germline. The CDR3 coding sequence is TGTGCCAGCAGTTACTCGCGTTTCGCGGAGACCCAGTACTTC. It is translated as CASSYSRFAETQYF.

The chain links TRBV7-8 to TRBJ1-2; D unclear. Germline CDR1 and CDR2: SGHVS and FQNEAQ. Trimming removed 1 base at V and 5 bases at J, with 11 bases between. The CDR3 has 14 residues. CDR3 in amino acids: CASSLGGVRYGYTF. The CDR3 DNA is TGTGCCAGCAGCTTAGGGGGAGTACGGTATGGCTACACCTTC.

The rearrangement links TRBV11-2 to TRBJ1-4; D gene uncertain. Germline-derived CDR1 and CDR2 are SGHAT and FQNNGV. V lost 5 bases to trimming and J lost 4 bases, with 8 bases between them. This CDR3 has 13 amino acids. The chain's CDR3 is CASSVALNEKLFF. In nucleotides, the CDR3 is TGTGCCAGCAGCGTGGCCCTTAATGAAAAACTGTTTTTT.

The chain has TRBV25-1 and TRBJ2-7, with 8 bases fitting TRBD1. Germline-derived CDR1 and CDR2 are MGHDK and SYGVNS. The CDR3 is made up of 16 amino acids. J was trimmed by 4 bases and V by 2 bases; bases with no gene match: 10. CDR3: CASSELYGTGVYEQYF. As DNA, the CDR3 is TGTGCCAGCAGTGAACTTTACGGGACAGGCGTTTACGAGCAGTACTTC.

The genes are TRBV30 and TRBJ2-1; a possible D gene is TRBD2 (6 bases). The CDR3 sequence is 12 residues long. Germline V gene sequence: CDR1 GTSNPN, CDR2 SVGIG (reference sequence). V lost 6 bases to trimming and J lost 8 bases, with 14 bases between them. DNA for the CDR3: TGTGCCTGTGCGGAGGGGTGGGATGAGCAGTTCTTC. Its protein is CACAEGWDEQFF.

This clone came up once. The V gene is TRBV28, the J gene TRBJ2-5; 7 nucleotides match TRBD1. CDR1 MDHEN and CDR2 SYDVKM come from the germline V gene. The CDR3 loop spans 15 amino acids. Trimming removed 5 bases from V and 4 bases from J; junction bases left unmatched: 10. CDR3 sequence: CASSTTGVRGETQYF. The CDR3 DNA sequence: TGTGCCAGCAGTACTACAGGGGTAAGGGGAGAGACCCAGTACTTC.

The chain carries TRBV19 and TRBJ1-4; 9 nucleotides line up with TRBD1. The trim removed 5 bases at V and 8 bases at J, leaving 6 bases unmatched. There are 14 residues in the CDR3. CDR1 and CDR2 (germline): LNHDA, SQIVND (reference sequence). The CDR3 loop is CASSRDRGEEKLFF. DNA for the CDR3: TGTGCCAGTAGTCGAGACAGGGGGGAGGAAAAACTGTTTTTT. Using reference TRBV19 and TRBJ1-4 for the parts outside the CDR3, the full variable domain is DGGITQSPKYLFRKEGQNVTLSCEQNLNHDAMYWYRQDPGQGLRLIYYSQIVNDFQKGDIAEGYSVSREKKESFPLTVTSAQKNPTAFYLCASSRDRGEEKLFFGSGTQLSVL.

Here the CDR3 DNA reads TGTGCCAGCAGCGTTTCCGGGACTCATAATCAGCCCCAGCATTTT. It yields the protein CASSVSGTHNQPQHF. V gene TRBV9 combines with J gene TRBJ1-5, with D tentatively TRBD1 (5 bases). The CDR3 runs 15 residues. Looked up from germline, CDR1 is SGDLS and CDR2 is YYNGEE. Trimming shortened V by 2 bases and J by 4 bases, and 13 bases separated the two germline ends.

This clone occurred a few times. DNA of the CDR3: TGTGCCAGCAGCCAAGAACGGGGTGTCGAGCAGTACTTC. Its protein product is CASSQERGVEQYF. V is TRBV3-1 (or the pseudogene TRBV3-2) and J is TRBJ2-7, with D maybe TRBD2 (5 bases). The CDR3 spans 13 residues. The V gene lost 0 bases and the J gene lost 6 bases, with 9 bases spanning the gap. CDR1 is LGHDT, CDR2 YNNKEL, per germline (reference sequence).

As DNA, the CDR3 is TGTGCCAGCAGCTCCTGGAGTACTTACAATGAGCAGTTCTTC. It is translated as CASSSWSTYNEQFF. This sequence joins TRBV7-9 and TRBJ2-1; D gene ambiguous. The CDR3 contains 14 residues. Trimming removed 4 bases at V and 4 bases at J, with 11 bases between. The germline gives CDR1 SEHNR, CDR2 FQNEAQ (reference sequence).

This chain uses TRBV18 with TRBJ2-3, with 7 bases fitting TRBD2. Trimming at V came to 8 bases and at J to 1 base, leaving 12 bases not matched to a gene. Germline V gene sequence: CDR1 KGHSH, CDR2 LQKENI. This CDR3 spans 16 amino acids. CDR3 coding DNA: TGTGCCAGCCATTTCGGAGCGGGAAGAGGCACAGATACGCAGTATTTT. It specifies CASHFGAGRGTDTQYF.

V and J are TRBV7-3 and TRBJ2-1; the D is unclear. In germline, CDR1 is SGHTA, CDR2 FQGTGA. Trimming removed 5 bases from V and 9 bases from J, with 11 bases in between. CDR3 length equals 12 residues. The CDR3 sequence: CASSPPLGEQFF. CDR3 sequence (DNA): TGTGCCAGCAGCCCCCCGCTAGGTGAGCAGTTCTTC.

The V and J genes are TRBV5-1 and TRBJ2-1; TRBD2 aligns across 14 bases. Germline V gives CDR1 SGHRS, CDR2 YFSETQ. The trim removed 3 bases at V and 4 bases at J, leaving 3 bases unmatched. CDR3 length equals 16 residues. CDR3: CASSSGTSGSYNEQFF. As DNA, the CDR3 is TGCGCCAGCAGCTCAGGGACTAGCGGGAGTTACAATGAGCAGTTCTTC.

This chain joins TRBV27 and TRBJ2-5; D gene unclear. The CDR3 has 12 amino acids. V was pared by 8 bases and J by 5 bases, with 12 bases between. CDR1 MNHEY and CDR2 SMNVEV come from the germline V gene (reference sequence). The CDR3: CASASVGETQYF. CDR3 DNA: TGTGCCAGCGCATCGGTCGGGGAGACCCAGTACTTC.

This sequence joins TRBV28 and TRBJ1-2; 11 positions match TRBD1. After removal of 8 bases from V and 4 bases from J, the junction contained 6 bases not matched to a gene. CDR1 and CDR2 from the germline V gene are MDHEN and SYDVKM. The CDR3 contains 14 residues. CDR3: CASVTGTGGYGYTF. The DNA for the CDR3 is TGTGCCAGCGTAACCGGGACAGGGGGCTATGGCTACACCTTC.

The chain is built from TRBV11-1 and TRBJ2-3; TRBD2 matches at 10 bases. The germline V gene encodes CDR1 SGHAT and CDR2 FQDESV (reference sequence). Trimming at V came to 2 bases and at J to 2 bases, leaving 4 bases not matched to a gene. CDR3 length equals 16 residues. As DNA, the CDR3 is TGTGCCAGCAGCTTACGGACTAGCGGCTACACAGATACGCAGTATTTT. This codes for CASSLRTSGYTDTQYF.

The chain employs TRBV28 and TRBJ2-3; the match to TRBD2 covers 8 bases. The CDR3 is 17 residues long. V dropped 1 base and J dropped 2; count of bases not matched to a gene: 8. Per germline, CDR1 MDHEN and CDR2 SYDVKM. The CDR3 DNA reads as TGTGCCAGCAGTTTATCCCCTCTAGCGGGTTCCACAGATACGCAGTATTTT. It is translated as CASSLSPLAGSTDTQYF.

The chain is built from TRBV19 and TRBJ1-1, with 9 bases identical to TRBD1. This CDR3 spans 15 amino acids. The germline CDR1 and CDR2 sequences are LNHDA and SQIVND (reference sequence). V lost 2 bases and J lost 1; bases outside the gene matches: 2. CDR3 coding DNA: TGTGCCAGTAGTATACCGGGACAGGGGAACACTGAAGCTTTCTTT. This sequence encodes CASSIPGQGNTEAFF. Filled out from reference TRBV19 and TRBJ1-1, the complete variable domain reads DGGITQSPKYLFRKEGQNVTLSCEQNLNHDAMYWYRQDPGQGLRLIYYSQIVNDFQKGDIAEGYSVSREKKESFPLTVTSAQKNPTAFYLCASSIPGQGNTEAFFGQGTRLTVV.

The rearrangement uses TRBV5-1 and TRBJ1-5; TRBD1 might be the D (6 bases). The V gene's germline CDR1 is SGHRS and CDR2 YFSETQ. V was pared by 4 bases and J by 8 bases, with 16 bases between. This CDR3 spans 14 amino acids. In DNA, the CDR3 is TGCGCCAGCAGCCAGCGGGGGGAGGGGGAGCCCCAGCATTTT. Translated, it gives CASSQRGEGEPQHF.

This chain uses TRBV5-4 with TRBJ2-1; TRBD2 aligns across 7 bases. Germline V CDR1 and CDR2: SGHNT, YYREEE (reference sequence). The CDR3 runs to 17 residues. Trimming at V came to 4 bases and at J to 7 bases, leaving 17 bases not matched to a gene. CDR3: CASSPRLAGRGGNEQFF. For the CDR3, the DNA is TGTGCCAGCAGCCCGCGCTTGGCGGGGAGGGGAGGGAATGAGCAGTTCTTC.

This chain connects TRBV20-1 to TRBJ1-5; TRBD1 agrees at 8 bases. CDR3 length: 17 residues. Trimming cost V 3 bases and J 0 bases; bases outside gene matches: 10. Germline assignment: CDR1 DFQATT and CDR2 SNEGSKA (reference sequence). This CDR3 reads CSASPRTGRDSNQPQHF. The CDR3 bases are TGCAGTGCTAGTCCCCGGACAGGGCGGGATAGCAATCAGCCCCAGCATTTT.

The chain links TRBV27 to TRBJ1-6; 9 nucleotides match TRBD1. The CDR3 is 15 residues long. V was clipped by 2 bases and J by 8 bases; unmatched bases: 4. Germline V lookup: CDR1 MNHEY, CDR2 SMNVEV (reference sequence). CDR3 region: CASSLPGQGYSPLHF. In DNA, the CDR3 is TGTGCCAGCAGTTTACCCGGACAGGGGTATTCACCCCTCCACTTT.

J is TRBJ1-1 and V is TRBV24-1; no clear D gene. This CDR3 is 13 amino acids long. CDR1 and CDR2 from the germline V gene are KGHDR and SFDVKD. Trimming left V 5 bases short and J 2 bases short, with 8 bases between. This CDR3 is CATSAAVNTEAFF. As DNA, the CDR3 is TGTGCCACCAGTGCCGCGGTAAACACTGAAGCTTTCTTT.

CDR3 loop: CASSVSPNEKLFF. CDR3 in DNA: TGTGCCAGCAGCGTGAGCCCCAATGAAAAACTGTTTTTT. The chain has TRBV9 and TRBJ1-4; D call uncertain. CDR1 and CDR2 from the germline V gene are SGDLS and YYNGEE. The length of the CDR3 is 13 residues. V lost 2 bases to trimming and J lost 5 bases, with 7 bases between them.